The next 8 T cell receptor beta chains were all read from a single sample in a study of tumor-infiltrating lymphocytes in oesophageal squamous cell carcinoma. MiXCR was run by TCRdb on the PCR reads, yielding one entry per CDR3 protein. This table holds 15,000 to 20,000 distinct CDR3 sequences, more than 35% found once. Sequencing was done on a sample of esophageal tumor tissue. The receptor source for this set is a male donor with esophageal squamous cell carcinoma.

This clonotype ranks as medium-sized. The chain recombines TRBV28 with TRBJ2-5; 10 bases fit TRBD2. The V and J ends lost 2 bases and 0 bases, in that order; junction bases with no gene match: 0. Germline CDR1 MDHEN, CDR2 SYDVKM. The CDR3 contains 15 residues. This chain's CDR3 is CASSLGLADQETQYF. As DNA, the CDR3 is TGTGCCAGCAGTTTAGGACTAGCGGACCAAGAGACCCAGTACTTC.

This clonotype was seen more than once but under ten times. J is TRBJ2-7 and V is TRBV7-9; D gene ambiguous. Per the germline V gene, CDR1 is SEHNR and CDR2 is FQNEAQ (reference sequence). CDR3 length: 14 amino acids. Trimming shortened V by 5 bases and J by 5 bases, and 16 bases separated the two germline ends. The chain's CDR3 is CASSLDLELDEQYF. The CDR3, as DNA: TGTGCCAGCAGCCTAGACCTAGAGTTAGACGAGCAGTACTTC.

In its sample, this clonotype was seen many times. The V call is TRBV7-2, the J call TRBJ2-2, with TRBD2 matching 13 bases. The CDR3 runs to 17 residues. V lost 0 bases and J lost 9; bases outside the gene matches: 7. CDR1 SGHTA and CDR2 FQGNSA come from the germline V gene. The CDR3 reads CASSLAGTSGKIRELFF. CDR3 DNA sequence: TGTGCCAGCAGCTTAGCCGGGACTAGCGGGAAAATAAGGGAGCTGTTTTTT.

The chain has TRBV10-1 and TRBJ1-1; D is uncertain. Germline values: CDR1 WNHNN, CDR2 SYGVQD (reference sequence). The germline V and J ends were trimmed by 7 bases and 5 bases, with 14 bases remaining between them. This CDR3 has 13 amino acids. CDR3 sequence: CASNRTGRTEAFF. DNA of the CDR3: TGCGCCAGCAACCGGACCGGGAGGACTGAAGCTTTCTTT.

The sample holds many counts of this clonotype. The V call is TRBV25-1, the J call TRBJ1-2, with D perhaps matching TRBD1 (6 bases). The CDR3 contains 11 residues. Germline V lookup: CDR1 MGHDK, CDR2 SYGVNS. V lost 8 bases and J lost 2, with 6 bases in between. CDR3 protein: CASGQNYGYTF. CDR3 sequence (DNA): TGTGCCAGCGGACAGAACTATGGCTACACCTTC.

CDR3 region: CASSSGQIETQYF. As DNA, the CDR3 is TGTGCCAGCAGCTCAGGGCAAATAGAGACCCAGTACTTC. The gene calls are TRBV7-2 and TRBJ2-4; D possibly corresponds to TRBD1 (5 bases). The DNA end is more similar to TRBJ2-5, so the J call may be wrong. Germline CDR1 SGHTA, CDR2 FQGNSA. This CDR3 region has 13 residues.

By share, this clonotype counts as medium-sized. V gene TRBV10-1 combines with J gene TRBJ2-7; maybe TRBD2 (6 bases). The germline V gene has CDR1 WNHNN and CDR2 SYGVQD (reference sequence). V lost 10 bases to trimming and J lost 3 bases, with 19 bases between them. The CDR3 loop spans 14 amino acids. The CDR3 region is CATRNGGAFYEQYF. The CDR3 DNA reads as TGCGCCACCCGGAACGGAGGGGCCTTCTACGAGCAGTACTTC.

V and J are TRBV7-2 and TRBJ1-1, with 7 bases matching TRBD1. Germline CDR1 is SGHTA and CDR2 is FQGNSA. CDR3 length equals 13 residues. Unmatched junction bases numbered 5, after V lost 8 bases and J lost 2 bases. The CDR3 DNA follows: TGTGCCAGCGACGACAGGGCAAACACTGAAGCTTTCTTT. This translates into CASDDRANTEAFF.